The 24 T cell receptor beta chains reported below all come from one sample, sequenced in a study of vaccination and CD4 T cells after COVID-19. An Oncomine TCR Beta short-read assay was used to sequence the DNA from cultured CD4+ T cells. TCRdb fed the PCR reads into MiXCR, producing one record per CDR3 protein. Among more than 10,000 distinct CDR3 sequences listed, around 74% were seen once. Treatment denoted: roughly nine-day PBMC culture with coronavirus spike peptide pools or control peptides (ViraFEST assay). The antigens for these receptors are not known. The specimen was CD4+ T cells from blood, cultured in vitro. Every receptor here comes from a human donor who had recovered from COVID-19.

The V gene is TRBV6-1, the J gene TRBJ2-7; D perhaps matches TRBD1 (6 bases). Germline CDR1 MNHNS, CDR2 SASEGT. The CDR3 contains 12 residues. V dropped 2 bases and J dropped 4 bases, with 6 bases sitting between them. As DNA, the CDR3 is TGTGCCAGCAGTGAACAGGGGTACGAGCAGTACTTC. Its translation: CASSEQGYEQYF.

Within the sample, this clonotype is medium-sized. The gene calls are TRBV4-1 and TRBJ2-5, with D perhaps matching TRBD2 (5 bases). In germline, CDR1 is MGHRA, CDR2 YSYEKL. This CDR3 is built from 14 residues. Trimming pared 1 base from V and 2 bases from J, leaving 8 bases between. CDR3 nucleotide sequence: TGCGCCAGCAGCCAAGCGCGGGTACAAGAGACCCAGTACTTC. Protein sequence: CASSQARVQETQYF.

The chain joins TRBV12-3 or TRBV12-4 to TRBJ1-2, with TRBD1 identical over 7 bases. This CDR3 is built from 14 residues. Losses at the gene ends were 5 bases for V and 8 bases for J; bases not matched to a gene: 11. The CDR3 reads CASSRSRQGGGYTF. For the CDR3, the DNA is TGTGCCAGCAGTCGTTCACGACAGGGAGGAGGCTACACCTTC.

This chain links TRBV6-2 or TRBV6-3 with TRBJ1-1; perhaps TRBD1 as D (5 bases). This CDR3 comprises 12 residues. CDR1 and CDR2 (germline): MNHEY, SVGEGT. The V end was cut by 5 bases, the J end by 7 bases, with 11 bases between. CDR3 amino acids: CASSRDSFEAFF. The DNA for the CDR3 is TGTGCCAGCAGTAGAGACAGTTTTGAAGCTTTCTTT.

The chain carries TRBV24-1 and TRBJ1-2; no clear D gene. Trimming pared 4 bases from V and 3 bases from J, leaving 11 bases between. This CDR3 is built from 14 residues. Germline CDR1 KGHDR, CDR2 SFDVKD. The CDR3 here is CATSDPRRYYGYTF. The CDR3 DNA follows: TGTGCCACCAGTGACCCTAGACGATACTATGGCTACACCTTC.

This clonotype was seen only a few times. The chain carries TRBV10-3 and TRBJ1-4, with D maybe TRBD1 (6 bases). In germline, CDR1 is ENHRY, CDR2 SYGVKD. V was shortened by 10 bases and J by 7 bases, with 10 bases between the two germline ends. The CDR3 length is 11 residues. DNA for the CDR3: TGTGCCACCCAGGGGAGTGAAAAACTGTTTTTT. It yields the protein CATQGSEKLFF.

CDR3 protein: CASSLGTVRNQPQHF. CDR3 DNA sequence: TGTGCCAGCAGCTTAGGGACAGTCCGTAATCAGCCCCAGCATTTT. The chain joins TRBV7-2 to TRBJ1-5; D might be TRBD1 (6 bases). Germline CDR1 is SGHTA and CDR2 is FQGNSA. The CDR3 length is 15 residues. V lost 1 base to trimming and J lost 4 bases, with 11 bases between them.

The chain uses TRBV20-1 and TRBJ2-3, with a tentative D call TRBD2 (5 bases). This CDR3 contains 14 residues. CDR1 DFQATT and CDR2 SNEGSKA come from the germline V gene (reference sequence). Deletions cut 4 bases from V and 2 bases from J, with 13 bases between. The DNA for the CDR3 is TGCAGTGCTACCCTACGAGGGTACACAGATACGCAGTATTTT. It yields the protein CSATLRGYTDTQYF.

This chain links TRBV7-2 with TRBJ2-5; 7 bases fit TRBD2. This CDR3 has 16 residues. Trimming at V came to 5 bases and at J to 5 bases, leaving 14 bases not matched to a gene. Looked up from germline, CDR1 is SGHTA and CDR2 is FQGNSA. For the CDR3, the DNA is TGTGCCAGCAGCGTCATCCTAGCGGCCTCTGGGGAGACCCAGTACTTC. Amino acid sequence: CASSVILAASGETQYF.

This clonotype was detected a few times. The J gene is TRBJ1-2, the V gene TRBV20-1; maybe TRBD1 (6 bases). CDR1 and CDR2 (germline): DFQATT, SNEGSKA (reference sequence). V gave up 3 bases and J gave up 5 bases, with 10 bases separating them. The CDR3 is made up of 12 amino acids. CDR3 DNA: TGCAGTGCTAGCGGACAGCCTTATGGCTACACCTTC. Residues: CSASGQPYGYTF.

In nucleotides, the CDR3 is TGCAGTGCTTTTACAGGGACTGGAAACACCATATATTTT. Amino acid sequence: CSAFTGTGNTIYF. The chain combines TRBV20-1 with TRBJ1-3, with a possible D match to TRBD1 (6 bases). The length of the CDR3 is 13 residues. The V gene lost 5 bases and the J gene lost 2 bases, with 10 bases spanning the gap. Germline values: CDR1 DFQATT, CDR2 SNEGSKA (reference sequence).

The genes are TRBV12-3 or TRBV12-4 and TRBJ2-5; 8 nucleotides line up with TRBD1. CDR3 length equals 15 residues. Losses at the gene ends were 1 base for V and 5 bases for J; bases not matched to a gene: 6. The CDR3 DNA follows: TGTGCCAGCAGTTTAGGGACAGGGTTTGGGGAGACCCAGTACTTC. Its protein is CASSLGTGFGETQYF.

The chain couples TRBV7-9 to TRBJ2-5, with TRBD1 as a possible D gene (6 bases). The ends were cut back, 5 bases at V and 7 bases at J, with 14 bases in the middle. The length of the CDR3 is 13 residues. Germline loops: CDR1 SEHNR, CDR2 FQNEAQ (reference sequence). In nucleotides, the CDR3 is TGTGCCAGCAGCCGGTCAGGGGTTGGGACCCAGTACTTC. Translated, it gives CASSRSGVGTQYF.

This clonotype is labeled large (0.1 to 1%). The CDR3 loop is CASSRAPGGPNQPQHF. The CDR3 region has the DNA TGTGCCAGCAGCCGAGCCCCGGGGGGGCCCAATCAGCCCCAGCATTTT. This chain joins TRBV6-1 and TRBJ1-5; possibly TRBD1 for D (6 bases). The CDR3 length is 16 residues. V was cut by 6 bases and J by 3 bases, with 18 bases left in between. In germline, CDR1 is MNHNS, CDR2 SASEGT.

DNA for the CDR3: TGTGCCAGCAGCTCCGCAGGGGTACCTAGCACAGATACGCAGTATTTT. The encoded protein is CASSSAGVPSTDTQYF. This chain joins TRBV7-8 and TRBJ2-3, with TRBD1 as a possible D gene (6 bases). The CDR3 sequence is 16 residues long. Looked up from germline, CDR1 is SGHVS and CDR2 is FQNEAQ. The V end was cut by 4 bases, the J end by 0 bases, with 14 bases between.

The V call is TRBV2, the J call TRBJ2-1, with 7 bases aligning to TRBD1. Germline V CDR1 and CDR2: SNHLY, FYNNEI. V shed 5 bases, J shed 2 bases, and the junction held 3 bases outside the gene matches. This CDR3 has 14 amino acids. The CDR3 DNA is TGTGCCAGCAGTTCGACAGGGCCCTACAATGAGCAGTTCTTC. Its protein is CASSSTGPYNEQFF.

The chain employs TRBV7-2 and TRBJ1-5; D may be TRBD1 (6 bases). CDR1 and CDR2 from the germline V gene are SGHTA and FQGNSA. V was clipped by 5 bases and J by 12 bases, with 14 bases between them. CDR3 size: 12 residues. The CDR3 sequence is CASSPEGRGQHF. DNA of the CDR3: TGTGCCAGCAGCCCAGAGGGCAGGGGCCAGCATTTT.

This clonotype showed up just a few times. V is TRBV20-1 and J is TRBJ2-6, with TRBD2 matching over 7 bases. Germline loops: CDR1 DFQATT, CDR2 SNEGSKA (reference sequence). CDR3 size: 17 residues. Here the CDR3 DNA reads TGCGGGGGGGGTGATACGGTATTACATTCTGGGGCCAACGTCCTGACTTTC. Its translation is CGGGDTVLHSGANVLTF.

This chain connects TRBV6-1 to TRBJ2-7; D gene ambiguous. V lost 1 base, J lost 0 bases, and 7 bases lay in between. Germline V gives CDR1 MNHNS, CDR2 SASEGT. This CDR3 contains 14 residues. CDR3 DNA: TGTGCCAGCAGTGAAGACGGATACTCCTACGAGCAGTACTTC. Translation: CASSEDGYSYEQYF.

This clonotype occurred a few times. DNA of the CDR3: TGTGCCACCAGTGATTCGGGCGGAAAGTGGTACGAGCAGTACTTC. Its translation: CATSDSGGKWYEQYF. The J gene is TRBJ2-7, the V gene TRBV24-1; D ambiguous. The V end was cut by 2 bases, the J end by 4 bases, with 14 bases between. The CDR3 loop spans 15 amino acids. The germline gives CDR1 KGHDR, CDR2 SFDVKD.

The chain links TRBV20-1 to TRBJ1-6, with 8 bases aligning to TRBD1. Germline CDR1 is DFQATT and CDR2 is SNEGSKA (reference sequence). The CDR3 is 17 residues long. V trimming: 1 base; J trimming: 7 bases; junction bases outside the gene matches: 12. The CDR3 nucleotides are TGCAGTGCTAGAGGGGGGGACAGGCTCCTCACGAATTCACCCCTCCACTTT. Translating gives CSARGGDRLLTNSPLHF.

The sample holds one count of this clonotype. The rearrangement links TRBV6-2 or TRBV6-3 to TRBJ1-5, with 8 bases lining up with TRBD1. The CDR3 contains 15 residues. Germline-derived CDR1 and CDR2 are MNHEY and SVGEGT. J lost 1 base, V lost 6 bases, and 5 bases had no gene match. The CDR3 DNA sequence: TGTGCCAGCAGCCGGACAGGGTTGAGCAATCAGCCCCAGCATTTT. Its translation is CASSRTGLSNQPQHF.

The chain joins TRBV6-5 to TRBJ2-2; 7 nucleotides match TRBD2. The germline V gene has CDR1 MNHEY and CDR2 SVGAGI. V lost 0 bases and J lost 7; bases outside the gene matches: 8. The CDR3 contains 16 residues. CDR3 bases: TGTGCCAGCAGTTACTCAGGGACTACCATTGGCGGGGAGCTGTTTTTT. Translating it yields CASSYSGTTIGGELFF.

In regard to this clonotype: A junction end diverges from the germline sequence, so it may reflect a read error. V gene TRBV2 combines with J gene TRBJ2-2; D is uncertain. Germline loops: CDR1 SNHLY, CDR2 FYNNEI. There are 12 residues in the CDR3. The CDR3 loop reads CVSRRLGGELFF. CDR3 DNA: TGTGTCAGCCGGCGTCTAGGCGGGGAGCTGTTTTTT.